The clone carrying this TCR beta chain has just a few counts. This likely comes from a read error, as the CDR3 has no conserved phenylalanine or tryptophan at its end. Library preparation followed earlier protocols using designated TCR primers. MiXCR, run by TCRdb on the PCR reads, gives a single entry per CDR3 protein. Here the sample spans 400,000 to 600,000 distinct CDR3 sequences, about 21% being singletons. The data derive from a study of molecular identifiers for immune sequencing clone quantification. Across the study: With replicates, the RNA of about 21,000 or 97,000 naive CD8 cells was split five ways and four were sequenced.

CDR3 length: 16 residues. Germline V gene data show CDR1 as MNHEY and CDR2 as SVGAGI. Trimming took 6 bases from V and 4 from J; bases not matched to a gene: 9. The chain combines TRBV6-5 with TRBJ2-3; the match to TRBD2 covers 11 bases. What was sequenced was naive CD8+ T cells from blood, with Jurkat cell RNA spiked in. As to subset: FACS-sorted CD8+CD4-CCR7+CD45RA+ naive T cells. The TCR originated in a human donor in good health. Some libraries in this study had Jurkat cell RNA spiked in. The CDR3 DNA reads TGTGCCAGCAGGATAATAGCGGGAGGGCCGGCAGATACGCAGTATATT. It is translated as CASRIIAGGPADTQYI.